This T cell receptor (beta chain) was captured by sequencing in a study of post-analysis software for immune sequencing data. Overall study results and limits: Samples made in the same batch grouped tightly together by F measure. Versus controls, multiple sclerosis patients showed significantly lower diversity (normalized Chao1).

In its sample, this clonotype was seen once. What it binds is not known. Researchers reported that TCR beta cDNA libraries carried unique molecular identifiers. TCRdb passed the PCR reads through MiXCR, listing each CDR3 protein once. The sample consists of roughly 870,000 distinct CDR3 sequences, roughly 50% of them appearing once. The sample was blood. The origin of this receptor is a girl aged 5-17 years with multiple sclerosis.

Here the CDR3 reads CASSLMGPGELFF. CDR3 coding DNA: TGTGCCAGCAGCTTAATGGGACCCGGGGAGCTGTTTTTT. The chain recombines TRBV11-2 with TRBJ2-2, with D perhaps TRBD1 or TRBD2 (5 bases each). There are 13 residues in the CDR3. Trimming pared 2 bases from V and 6 bases from J, leaving 7 bases between. Germline V gene lookup returns CDR1 SGHAT and CDR2 FQNNGV.